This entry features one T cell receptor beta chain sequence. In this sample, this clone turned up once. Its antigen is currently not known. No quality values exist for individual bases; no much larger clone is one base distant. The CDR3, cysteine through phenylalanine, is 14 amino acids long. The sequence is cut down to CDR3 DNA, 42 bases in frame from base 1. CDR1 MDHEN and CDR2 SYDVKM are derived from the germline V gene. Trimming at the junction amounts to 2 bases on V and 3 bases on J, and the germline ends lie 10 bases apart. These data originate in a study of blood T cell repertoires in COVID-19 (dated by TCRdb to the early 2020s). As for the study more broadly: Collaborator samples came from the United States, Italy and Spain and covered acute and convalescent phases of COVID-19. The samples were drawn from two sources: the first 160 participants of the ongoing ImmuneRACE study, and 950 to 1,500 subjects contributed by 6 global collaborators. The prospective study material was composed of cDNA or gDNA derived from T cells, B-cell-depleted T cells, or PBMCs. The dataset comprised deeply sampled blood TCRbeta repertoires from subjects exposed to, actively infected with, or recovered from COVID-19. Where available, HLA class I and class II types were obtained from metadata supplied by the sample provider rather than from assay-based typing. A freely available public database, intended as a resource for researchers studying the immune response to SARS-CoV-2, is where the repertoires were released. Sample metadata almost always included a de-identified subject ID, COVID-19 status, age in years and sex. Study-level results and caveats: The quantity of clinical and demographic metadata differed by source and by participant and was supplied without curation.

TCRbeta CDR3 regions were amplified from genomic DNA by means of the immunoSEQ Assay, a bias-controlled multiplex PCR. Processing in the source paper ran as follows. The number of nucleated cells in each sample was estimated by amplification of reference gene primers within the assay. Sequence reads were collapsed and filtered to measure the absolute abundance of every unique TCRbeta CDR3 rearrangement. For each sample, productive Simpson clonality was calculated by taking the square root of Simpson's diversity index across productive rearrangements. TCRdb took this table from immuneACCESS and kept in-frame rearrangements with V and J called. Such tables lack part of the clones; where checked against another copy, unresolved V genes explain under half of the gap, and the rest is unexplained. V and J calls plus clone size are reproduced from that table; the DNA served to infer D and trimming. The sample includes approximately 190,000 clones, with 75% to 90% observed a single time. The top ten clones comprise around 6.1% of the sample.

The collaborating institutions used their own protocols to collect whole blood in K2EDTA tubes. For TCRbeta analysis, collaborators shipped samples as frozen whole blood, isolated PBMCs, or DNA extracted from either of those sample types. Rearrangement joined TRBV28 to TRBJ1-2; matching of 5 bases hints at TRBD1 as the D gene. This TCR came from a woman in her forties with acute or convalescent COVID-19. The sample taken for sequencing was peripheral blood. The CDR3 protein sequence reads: CASSLVRGDYGYTF. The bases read TGTGCCAGCAGTTTAGTTAGGGGCGACTATGGCTACACCTTC.